The present T cell receptor beta chain was sequenced within a study of blood T cell repertoires in COVID-19. Study in general: Samples representing acute and convalescent COVID-19 were sourced from the United States, Italy and Spain. From T cells, B-cell-depleted T cells, or PBMCs came the material, which was cDNA or gDNA.

V gave up 8 bases and J gave up 0 bases, with 11 bases separating them. This CDR3 contains 14 residues. Germline lookup yields CDR1 MNHEY and CDR2 SVGAGI. Original processing notes: Reference gene primer amplification yielded estimated nucleated cell counts. Measured with immunoSEQ multiplex PCR; TCRdb has only the in-frame clones, and not every one. That table is the source of V, J and clone size, and D and trimming were worked out from the DNA. This table holds approximately 260,000 clones, approximately 85% found once. The chain links TRBV6-5 to TRBJ2-1, with D perhaps TRBD1 (6 bases). The receptor was derived from a woman in her 70s with acute or convalescent COVID-19. The source material was peripheral blood. DNA for the CDR3: TGTGCCAGCGTCGGACAGAGCTCCTACAATGAGCAGTTCTTC. Protein sequence: CASVGQSSYNEQFF.